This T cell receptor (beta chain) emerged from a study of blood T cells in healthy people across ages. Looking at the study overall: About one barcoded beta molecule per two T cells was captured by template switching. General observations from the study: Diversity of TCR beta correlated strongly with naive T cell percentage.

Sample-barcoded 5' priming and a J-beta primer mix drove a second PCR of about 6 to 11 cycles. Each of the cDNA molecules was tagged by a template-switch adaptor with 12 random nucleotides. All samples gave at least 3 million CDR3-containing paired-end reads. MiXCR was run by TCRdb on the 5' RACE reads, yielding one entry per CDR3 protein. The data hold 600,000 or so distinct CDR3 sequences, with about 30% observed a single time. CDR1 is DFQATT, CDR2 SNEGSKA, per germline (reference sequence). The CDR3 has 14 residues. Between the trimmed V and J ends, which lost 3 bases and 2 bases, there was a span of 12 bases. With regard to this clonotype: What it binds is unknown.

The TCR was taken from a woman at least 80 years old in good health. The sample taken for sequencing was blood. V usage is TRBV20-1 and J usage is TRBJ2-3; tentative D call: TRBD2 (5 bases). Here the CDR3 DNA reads TGCAGTGCTAGGGGGAGCCGGGCCACAGATACGCAGTATTTT. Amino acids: CSARGSRATDTQYF.